The text below deals with one TCR beta chain. Its target antigen remains unknown. Nothing much larger sits one base from this clone, and base qualities are not available. CDR1 MDHEN and CDR2 SYDVKM were looked up in the germline V gene. Including cysteine and phenylalanine, the CDR3 has 13 amino acids. Left in the record is the CDR3 DNA by itself, 39 bases read in frame from the first base. Germline trimming: 7 bases from V, 8 bases from J; junction bases outside gene matches: 10. In total, 600 or so healthy bone marrow donors made up the cohort. All cohort members were sampled while nominally healthy, although unrecorded immune exposures were likely present. The donor tested CMV seronegative, placing the donor among the 350 to 400 seronegative members of the cohort. A peripheral blood sample was collected from each donor, and TCR beta sequencing was performed on peripheral blood mononuclear cells. The Qiagen DNeasy Blood Extraction Kit was used to extract genomic DNA from the blood cell samples.

The data originate from a study of cytomegalovirus exposure and HLA in healthy donors (dated by TCRdb to the late 2010s). Regarding the study in general: An earlier analysis of some 620 of the donors reported about 300 Gb of sequence data and 117 million unique TCR beta sequences obtained from about 179 million T cells. An early release that covered around 590 HLA-typed donors contained approximately 290 gigabases of sequencing data and 85 million to 100 million unique TCR sequences. The genetic ancestry cluster associated with self-reported Caucasian donors included 81% of the roughly 400 genotyped donors. The study aimed to test whether cataloging public T cell receptors could reveal signatures of past pathogen exposure. Using immunosequencing, the study profiled T cell repertoires from 640 or so subjects and related those repertoires to cytomegalovirus serostatus. A separate validation cohort of some 130 different subjects was used in addition to the approximately 700-subject first cohort. High-throughput TCR immunosequencing, statistical association of individual TCRs with disease status, and machine learning were combined to predict cytomegalovirus infection status. In a later analysis, previously published TCR beta repertoires from about 670 donors were re-analyzed and high-resolution HLA genotyping was added so that TCR occurrence patterns could be studied. Rather than using new phenotypic data, the later analysis identified candidate immune exposures from TCR beta sequences and from how often those sequences occurred across donors. To decide whether each TCR beta V gene segment behaved as functional or pseudogenic, an earlier analysis of 587 of the donors relied on high-throughput TCR beta sequencing. Donor age, sex, ethnicity and CMV serostatus were compiled together with the repertoire data. A later genetic analysis used genome-wide SNP genotypes for about 55% of the 666 donors, treating that subset as a discovery cohort. Every repertoire in the discovery cohort had been generated on one and the same sequencing platform. Both class I and class II loci were covered by HLA typing, at four-digit resolution. Typing coverage differed by locus: A, B, C, DRB1 and DQB1 were typed in about 620-630 donors, DQA1 in approximately 520, DPA1 in 600 to 610, and DPB1 in around 440. Because of strong linkage in the cohort, a handful of DR-DQ haplotypes were treated as single units for association and clustering. On average, about 200,000 unique TCR beta nucleotide sequences were sequenced per donor among 398 genotyped donors of the cohort, with 15% to 20% of those sequences being non-productive. Study-wide conclusions, independent of this receptor: In an earlier analysis of fewer than 700 of the donors, most TCR beta V segments appeared in productive rearrangements about 87% or about 30% of the time, broadly matching IMGT annotations. A later analysis found that most CMV-associated TCR beta chains appeared HLA-restricted, with HLA associations seemingly driven largely by CMV exposure. A later analysis reported that several top co-occurrence clusters appeared linked to parvovirus B19, influenza, CMV and Epstein-Barr virus. When HLA alleles, especially DR and DQ, strongly co-occurred, attributing TCR associations to individual alleles was difficult. Correlated functional status among segregating V segments might reflect linkage disequilibrium, but an unknown experimental factor could not be ruled out. In this cohort, only TCR beta chains were sequenced, and detectable features were limited by the absence of alpha or paired-chain data. In both the original and validation cohorts, the classifier was reported to diagnose cytomegalovirus status with high specificity and sensitivity. A further reported finding was that TCR beta sequences accurately predicted the HLA-A and HLA-B alleles for most subjects in the first cohort. While some public TCRs were present in many individuals, most TCR sequences turned up only very rarely across donors. Specific HLA alleles were associated with 15,000 to 20,000 TCR beta sequences at a false discovery rate of 0.05 in a later analysis. In a later analysis, the rate of TCR association differed among HLA loci, with DRB1 alleles having the most associated TCRs and HLA-C alleles having the fewest. Some IMGT-functional V segments, including TRBV6-2 and TRBV6-3, could not be told apart with the 87-base-pair reads, so those segments were excluded. The presence/absence analyses assumed that sequencing depth was roughly uniform across donors, and that assumption may not be true. V-gene and J-gene trimming of TCR beta chains was associated with a missense DCLRE1C variant in a later genetic analysis, and the association was replicated in an independent cohort. In the study, 164 TCR beta chains were listed as associated with cytomegalovirus. A cluster of highly shared sequence variants was judged likely to be a technical artifact of the sequencing pipeline. For the cohort, immune exposure information was limited to CMV serostatus. Because counts were too low, some 17 rarely observed V segments, including chromosome 9 orphons, were excluded from the earlier analysis of roughly 580 of the donors. It was suggested by the authors that the approach could potentially be generalized to other disease states and immunological phenotypes. Because HLA typing was missing for some donors at each locus, association tests included only the typed subset. In a later analysis, HLA-associated TCR beta chains showed more clonal expansion and lower generation probabilities than non-associated chains that were equally common. In vitro tests confirmed that a few of the cytomegalovirus-associated TCR beta chains recognize cytomegalovirus antigens. A later genetic analysis reported fewer N-insertions in productive TCRs among donors in an Asian-associated ancestry cluster than the roughly 690-donor mean.

The library was generated by the immunoSEQ multiplex PCR assay. The multiplex PCR relied on a mix of 60 forward primers for TCR Vbeta segments and 13 reverse primers for TCR Jbeta segments. The CDR3 region of rearranged TCR beta genes was amplified from genomic DNA by a multiplex PCR assay. On the Illumina HiSeq System, the amplified TCR beta libraries were sequenced as 87-base-pair reads. The authors processed their data as follows. Across the 500 to 850 repertoires, a later analysis counted about 81 million unique TCR beta chains, roughly 11 million of which were shared by at least two donors. To remove PCR and sequencing errors, raw reads were error-corrected and collapsed into unique sequences using a nearest-neighbor algorithm that merged closely related sequences. V, D and J gene segments were assigned by aligning CDR3 sequences to IMGT reference sequences. For a sequence to be retained, a match of at least six nucleotides was required to both a V gene segment and a J gene segment. Rearrangements were classified as productive when the CDR3 lacked stop codons and remained in frame with V and J, and all other rearrangements were classified as non-productive. CDR3 was defined according to IMGT convention as the region running from the second conserved V-encoded cysteine to the conserved J-encoded phenylalanine. The earlier analysis of about 530 of the donors excluded any sequence lacking an unambiguous match to a single V gene segment. An earlier analysis of roughly 590 of the donors called V segments functional above 56.7% productive rearrangements and segregating when the between-donor standard deviation exceeded 5%. A statistical classification framework was built for diagnosing cytomegalovirus status from the catalog of TCR beta chain sequences. In a later analysis, V and J genes were assigned by comparing TCR nucleotide sequences against IMGT/GENE-DB human TR gene sequences. A later analysis assigned CDR3 sequences and most-parsimonious VDJ recombination scenarios with the TCRdist pipeline. A later analysis defined each TCR beta chain by its CDR3 amino acid sequence plus V-gene family, and excluded reads lacking a unique V-gene family. A later analysis removed over 500 highly shared, low-generation-probability nucleotide sequences to deal with suspected cross-contamination and a sequencing artifact. In a later analysis, a clonal expansion index was calculated for each public chain from normalized within-repertoire ranks of inferred template counts. In a later analysis, generation probabilities were computed using a VDJ recombination model fitted to out-of-frame rearrangements, and the results were checked against IGoR. Hypergeometric tests were used in a later analysis to score TCR-TCR, TCR-HLA and TCR-CMV co-occurrence, with a repertoire-size bias correction applied to the TCR pairs. To estimate false discovery rates, a later analysis permuted the HLA or CMV assignments 20 times. In a later analysis, co-occurring TCRs were grouped using DBSCAN, and TCRdist sequence similarity was added for clustering within HLA-allele-positive subsets. Repertoires with fewer than 30,000 or more than 120,000 public chains, plus five repertoires with anomalous nucleotide sharing, were excluded from co-occurrence clustering. Drawn from immuneACCESS, this table holds only the in-frame rearrangements with V and J called that TCRdb kept. Clones are partly lost; checked studies trace under half to an unresolved V gene and leave the rest unexplained. Clonal size and the V and J genes are those of that table, whereas D and trimming came from the DNA. The table for this sample lists 130,000 to 150,000 clones; roughly 80% of them were counted only once. Approximately 2.7% of the sample is held by the ten biggest clonotypes.

Sequences were obtained from PBMCs. This sequence originates from a boy aged 2-9 years in good health and CMV-seronegative. The chain employs TRBV28 and TRBJ1-2; a stretch of 7 junction bases matches TRBD1. The nucleotides are TGTGCCAGCACCGTGGGACAGTCCTACGGCTACACCTTC. This encodes CASTVGQSYGYTF.